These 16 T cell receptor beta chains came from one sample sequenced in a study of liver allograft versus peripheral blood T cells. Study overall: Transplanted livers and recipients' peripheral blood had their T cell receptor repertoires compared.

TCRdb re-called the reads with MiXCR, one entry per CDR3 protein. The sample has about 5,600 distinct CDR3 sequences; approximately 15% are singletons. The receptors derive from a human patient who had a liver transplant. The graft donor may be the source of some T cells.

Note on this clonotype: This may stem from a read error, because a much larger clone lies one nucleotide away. The CDR3, as DNA: TGTGCCAGCCTCGCCCTCTATGGCCACACCTTC. This translates into CASLALYGHTF. This chain connects TRBV6-6 to TRBJ1-2; D remains unclear. Germline CDR1 is MNHNY and CDR2 is SVGAGI (reference sequence). The CDR3 is 11 residues long.

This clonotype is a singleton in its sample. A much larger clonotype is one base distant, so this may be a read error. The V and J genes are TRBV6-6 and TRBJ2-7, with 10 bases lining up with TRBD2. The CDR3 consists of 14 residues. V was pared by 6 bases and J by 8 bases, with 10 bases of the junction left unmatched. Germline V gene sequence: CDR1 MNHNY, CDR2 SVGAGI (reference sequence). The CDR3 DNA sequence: TGTGCCAGCAGCCGGCAGCGGGAGGGCTATCAGCAGTACTTC. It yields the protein CASSRQREGYQQYF.

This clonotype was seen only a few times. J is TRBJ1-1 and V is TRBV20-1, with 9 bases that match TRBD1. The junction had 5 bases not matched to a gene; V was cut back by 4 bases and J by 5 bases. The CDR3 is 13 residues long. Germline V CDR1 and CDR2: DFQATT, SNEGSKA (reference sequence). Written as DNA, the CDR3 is TGCAGTGCTAACCGGGACAGGGAAACTGAAGCTTTCTTT. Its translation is CSANRDRETEAFF.

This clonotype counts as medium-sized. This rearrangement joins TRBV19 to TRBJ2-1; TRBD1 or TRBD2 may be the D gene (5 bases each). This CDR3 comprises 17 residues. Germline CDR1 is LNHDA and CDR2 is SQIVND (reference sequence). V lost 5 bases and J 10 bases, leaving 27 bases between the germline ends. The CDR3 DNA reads TGTGCCAGTAGTCCCCTCGGGGCAGCTCGGGGCTTCAACGAGCAGTTCTTC. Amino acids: CASSPLGAARGFNEQFF.

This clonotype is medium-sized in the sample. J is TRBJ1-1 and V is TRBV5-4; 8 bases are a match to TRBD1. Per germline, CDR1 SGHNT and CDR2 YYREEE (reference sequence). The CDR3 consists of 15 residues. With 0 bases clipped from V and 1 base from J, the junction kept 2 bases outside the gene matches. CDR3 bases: TGTGCCAGCAGCTTGGGGGGACAGGAGAACACTGAAGCTTTCTTT. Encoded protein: CASSLGGQENTEAFF.

The DNA of the CDR3 is TGTGCCAGCAGCCGGGACAGGGCCGAGACCCAGTACTTC. Translation gives CASSRDRAETQYF. The chain has TRBV12-3 or TRBV12-4 and TRBJ2-5, with TRBD1 identical over 9 bases. The CDR3 is made up of 13 amino acids. Trimming removed 6 bases from V and 5 bases from J; junction bases left unmatched: 4.

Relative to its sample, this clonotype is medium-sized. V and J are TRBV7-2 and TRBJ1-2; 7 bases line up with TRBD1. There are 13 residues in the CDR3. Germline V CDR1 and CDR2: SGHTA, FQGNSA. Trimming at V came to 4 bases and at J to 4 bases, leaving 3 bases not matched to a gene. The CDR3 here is CASSSGQLYGYTF. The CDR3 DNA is TGTGCCAGCAGCTCGGGACAGCTCTATGGCTACACCTTC.

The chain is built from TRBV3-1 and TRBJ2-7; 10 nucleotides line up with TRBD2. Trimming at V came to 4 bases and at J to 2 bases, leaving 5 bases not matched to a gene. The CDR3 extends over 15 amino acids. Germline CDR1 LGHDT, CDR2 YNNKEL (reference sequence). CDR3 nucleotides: TGTGCCAGCAGCCGTGCAGCGGGAGGGACCTACGAGCAGTACTTC. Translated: CASSRAAGGTYEQYF.

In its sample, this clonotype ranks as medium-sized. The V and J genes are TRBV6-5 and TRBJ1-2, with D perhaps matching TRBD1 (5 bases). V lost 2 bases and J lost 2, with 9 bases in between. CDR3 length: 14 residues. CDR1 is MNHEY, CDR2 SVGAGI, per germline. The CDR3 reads CASSYDSNNYGYTF. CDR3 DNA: TGTGCCAGCAGTTACGACAGTAACAACTATGGCTACACCTTC.

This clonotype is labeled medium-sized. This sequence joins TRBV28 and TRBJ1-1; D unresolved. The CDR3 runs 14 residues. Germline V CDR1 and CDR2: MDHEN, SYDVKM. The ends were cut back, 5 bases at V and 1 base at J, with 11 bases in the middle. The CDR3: CASSPGGRNTEAFF. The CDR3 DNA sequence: TGTGCCAGCAGTCCTGGCGGGAGGAACACTGAAGCTTTCTTT.

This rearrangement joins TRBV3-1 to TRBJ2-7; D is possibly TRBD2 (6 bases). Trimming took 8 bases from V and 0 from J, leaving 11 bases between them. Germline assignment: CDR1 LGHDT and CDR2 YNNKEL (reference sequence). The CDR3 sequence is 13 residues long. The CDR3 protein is CASAAGYSYEQYF. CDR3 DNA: TGTGCCAGCGCCGCGGGGTACTCCTACGAGCAGTACTTC.

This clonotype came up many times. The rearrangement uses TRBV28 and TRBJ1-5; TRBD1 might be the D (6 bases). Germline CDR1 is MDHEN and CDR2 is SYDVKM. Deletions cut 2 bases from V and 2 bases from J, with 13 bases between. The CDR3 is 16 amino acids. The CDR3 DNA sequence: TGTGCCAGCAGTTTAACAGGGCTTTTTGGCAATCAGCCCCAGCATTTT. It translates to CASSLTGLFGNQPQHF. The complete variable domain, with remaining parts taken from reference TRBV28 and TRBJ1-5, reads DVKVTQSSRYLVKRTGEKVFLECVQDMDHENMFWYRQDPGLGLRLIYFSYDVKMKEKGDIPEGYSVSREKKERFSLILESASTNQTSMYLCASSLTGLFGNQPQHFGDGTRLSIL.

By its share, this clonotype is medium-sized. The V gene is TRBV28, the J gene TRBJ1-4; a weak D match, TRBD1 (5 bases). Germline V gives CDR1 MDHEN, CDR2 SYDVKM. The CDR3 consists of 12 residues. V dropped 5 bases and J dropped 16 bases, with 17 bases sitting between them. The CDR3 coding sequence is TGTGCCAGCAGTCCTCTCTCGACAGATAAGTTTTTT. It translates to CASSPLSTDKFF. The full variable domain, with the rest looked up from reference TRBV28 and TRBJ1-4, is DVKVTQSSRYLVKRTGEKVFLECVQDMDHENMFWYRQDPGLGLRLIYFSYDVKMKEKGDIPEGYSVSREKKERFSLILESASTNQTSMYLCASSPLSTDKFFGSGTQLSVL.

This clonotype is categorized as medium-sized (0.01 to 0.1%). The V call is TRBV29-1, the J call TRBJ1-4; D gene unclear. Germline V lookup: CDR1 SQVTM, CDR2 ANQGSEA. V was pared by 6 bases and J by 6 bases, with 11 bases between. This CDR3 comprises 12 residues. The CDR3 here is CSVQEADEKLFF. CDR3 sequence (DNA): TGCAGCGTCCAGGAAGCCGATGAAAAACTGTTTTTT.

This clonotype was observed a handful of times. The CDR3 spells CASSGTGDYEQYF. Here the CDR3 DNA reads TGTGCCAGCAGTGGGACAGGGGACTACGAGCAGTACTTC. The V call is TRBV12-3 or TRBV12-4, the J call TRBJ2-7; 10 bases map to TRBD1. The CDR3 runs 13 residues. Germline trimming cut 5 bases from V and 3 bases from J; bases unmatched to any gene: 1.

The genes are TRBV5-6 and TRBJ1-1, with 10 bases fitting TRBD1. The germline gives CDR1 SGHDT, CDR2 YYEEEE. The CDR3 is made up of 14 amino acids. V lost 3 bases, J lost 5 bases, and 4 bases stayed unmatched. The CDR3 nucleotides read TGTGCCAGCAGCTGGGGACAGGGGTGGACTGAAGCTTTCTTT. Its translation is CASSWGQGWTEAFF.